A single sample is the source of the 25 T cell receptor beta chains below, sequenced in a study of blood T cell repertoires in COVID-19 (dated by TCRdb to the early 2020s). The receptor library was made with the immunoSEQ multiplex PCR assay. The table was pulled from immuneACCESS by TCRdb, which kept in-frame rearrangements only. Such tables lose some clones; where checked, under half of the loss comes from unresolved V genes, and the rest has no known cause. This sample is represented by approximately 290,000 clones; 80% to 95% of them were singletons. 1.1% of the sample lies in the top ten. Source material: PBMCs or T cells enriched from blood (not recorded which). The receptors stem from a woman under 40 who had recovered from COVID-19.

The V call is TRBV7-9, the J call TRBJ1-2; D is perhaps TRBD1 (6 bases). Between the trimmed V and J ends, which lost 1 base and 1 base, there was a span of 10 bases. CDR1 is SEHNR and CDR2 is FQNEAQ in the germline V gene (reference sequence). CDR3 length: 15 residues. The CDR3 sequence is CASSLGQDLNYGYTF. The CDR3 bases are TGTGCCAGCAGCTTAGGACAGGACCTTAACTATGGCTACACCTTC.

The rearrangement uses TRBV7-3 and TRBJ2-3; 14 bases agree with TRBD2. The germline gives CDR1 SGHTA, CDR2 FQGTGA. The V gene end was trimmed by 5 bases and the J gene end by 4 bases; junction bases not matched to a gene: 5. The CDR3 is made up of 16 amino acids. Here the CDR3 reads CASSPGTSGSPDTQYF. The CDR3 DNA is TGTGCCAGCAGCCCAGGGACTAGCGGGAGCCCAGATACGCAGTATTTT.

The gene calls are TRBV30 and TRBJ1-2; TRBD1 aligns across 7 bases. Looked up from germline, CDR1 is GTSNPN and CDR2 is SVGIG (reference sequence). The CDR3 length is 13 residues. J gave up 4 bases and V 5 bases, and 7 bases lay outside the gene matches. CDR3 DNA sequence: TGTGCCTGGGAGACAGGGTCGGGCTATGGCTACACCTTC. Its translation is CAWETGSGYGYTF.

This chain links TRBV21-1 with TRBJ1-1; the D segment call TRBD1 is taken from the table without a DNA check. TRBV21-1 is assigned pseudogene status. The CDR3 is 13 amino acids. Here the CDR3 DNA reads TGTGCCAGCAGCAAAGCTGAGGACAGTGAAGCTTTCTTT. Residues: CASSKAEDSEAFF.

The rearrangement links TRBV28 to TRBJ1-4; 7 bases align to TRBD1. The CDR3 length is 16 residues. Unmatched junction bases numbered 19, after V lost 4 bases and J lost 14 bases. The germline V gene has CDR1 MDHEN and CDR2 SYDVKM. The CDR3 bases are TGTGCCAGCAGTTCGTGGACAGGTGCTAATGAAAAGGGGCTGTTTTTT. Amino acids: CASSSWTGANEKGLFF.

The chain couples TRBV24-1 to TRBJ2-1; D perhaps matches TRBD1 (5 bases). In germline, CDR1 is KGHDR, CDR2 SFDVKD. This CDR3 spans 14 amino acids. V lost 4 bases and J lost 6, with 12 bases in between. The CDR3 here is CATSDAGAPNEQFF. CDR3 bases: TGTGCCACCAGTGACGCTGGGGCCCCCAATGAGCAGTTCTTC.

The V gene is TRBV4-3, the J gene TRBJ2-2; perhaps TRBD1 as D (6 bases). The V end lost 1 base, the J end lost 5 bases, and 17 bases lay between the germline ends. The CDR3 extends over 17 amino acids. Germline V gene data show CDR1 as LGHNA and CDR2 as YSLEER. CDR3 loop: CASSQAAGTPVTGELFF. DNA for the CDR3: TGCGCCAGCAGCCAAGCCGCCGGGACACCGGTTACCGGGGAGCTGTTTTTT.

The chain combines TRBV15 with TRBJ1-5, with D possibly being TRBD1 (5 bases). With 9 bases removed from V and 0 bases from J, the gap between germline ends came to 15 bases. Per germline, CDR1 LNHNV and CDR2 YYDKDF (reference sequence). There are 15 residues in the CDR3. CDR3 bases: TGTGCCACGTCGGGGGAAATGATTAGCAATCAGCCCCAGCATTTT. Translating it yields CATSGEMISNQPQHF.

Here the CDR3 reads CASSPTGGGSQPQHF. CDR3 bases: TGTGCCAGCAGCCCAACAGGGGGTGGGAGTCAGCCCCAGCATTTT. The chain employs TRBV7-2 and TRBJ1-5, with 8 bases aligning to TRBD1. Trimming removed 5 bases from V and 6 bases from J; junction bases left unmatched: 9. This CDR3 is 15 amino acids long. CDR1 and CDR2 (germline): SGHTA, FQGNSA.

The chain links TRBV6-5 to TRBJ2-3; TRBD1 matches at 7 bases. Germline lookup yields CDR1 MNHEY and CDR2 SVGAGI. This CDR3 region has 15 residues. The V gene end was trimmed by 7 bases and the J gene end by 2 bases; junction bases not matched to a gene: 9. The CDR3 nucleotides are TGTGCCAGCACTTCAGGTGGGACAGACACAGATACGCAGTATTTT. It specifies CASTSGGTDTDTQYF.

This chain uses TRBV4-1 with TRBJ1-2; D remains unclear. The CDR3 runs to 15 residues. Deletions cut 0 bases from V and 5 bases from J, with 13 bases between. CDR1 and CDR2 (germline): MGHRA, YSYEKL. The CDR3 bases are TGCGCCAGCAGCCAAGAGGATGGATTGGAGTATGGCTACACCTTC. Its translation: CASSQEDGLEYGYTF.

V gene TRBV28 combines with J gene TRBJ2-5, with 10 positions matching TRBD1. Unmatched junction bases numbered 14, after V lost 5 bases and J lost 5 bases. The CDR3 extends over 17 amino acids. Germline V lookup: CDR1 MDHEN, CDR2 SYDVKM. CDR3 sequence reads: CASSAPGETGGRETQYF. CDR3 sequence (DNA): TGTGCCAGCAGTGCCCCTGGCGAGACAGGGGGCAGGGAGACCCAGTACTTC.

The chain has TRBV30 and TRBJ2-7; 14 bases map to TRBD2. The CDR3 sequence is 16 residues long. V dropped 2 bases and J dropped 4; count of bases not matched to a gene: 7. Germline V gives CDR1 GTSNPN, CDR2 SVGIG (reference sequence). CDR3 loop: CAWSSGTSGSYYEQYF. CDR3 sequence (DNA): TGTGCCTGGAGTTCAGGGACTAGCGGGAGTTATTACGAGCAGTACTTC.

The chain is built from TRBV19 and TRBJ1-2; perhaps TRBD1 as D (5 bases). CDR1 LNHDA and CDR2 SQIVND come from the germline V gene (reference sequence). This CDR3 region has 14 residues. V shed 3 bases and J shed 0 bases, with 8 bases lying between them. The CDR3 DNA is TGTGCCAGTAGTATGACAGTTACTAACTATGGCTACACCTTC. Translating it yields CASSMTVTNYGYTF.

The chain links TRBV7-9 to TRBJ1-5, with 7 bases lining up with TRBD1. Germline CDR1 and CDR2: SEHNR and FQNEAQ (reference sequence). V lost 7 bases and J lost 5; bases outside the gene matches: 5. This CDR3 region has 13 residues. Written as DNA, the CDR3 is TGTGCCAGCACAAGGGGGCTTGATCAGCCCCAGCATTTT. Its translation is CASTRGLDQPQHF.

The chain has TRBV5-1 and TRBJ1-3, with a tentative D call TRBD1 (6 bases). The CDR3 is 16 residues long. Germline values: CDR1 SGHRS, CDR2 YFSETQ. V lost 1 base and J 0 bases, leaving 11 bases between the germline ends. CDR3 protein: CASSLTQGNSGNTIYF. CDR3 in DNA: TGCGCCAGCAGCTTGACACAGGGAAACTCTGGAAACACCATATATTTT.

The rearrangement links TRBV10-1 to TRBJ2-3, with 7 bases fitting TRBD1. Unmatched junction bases numbered 13, after V lost 11 bases and J lost 2 bases. Per the germline V gene, CDR1 is WNHNN and CDR2 is SYGVQD (reference sequence). The CDR3 extends over 15 amino acids. The chain's CDR3 is CAGWDRARFTDTQYF. The CDR3 coding sequence is TGCGCCGGCTGGGACAGAGCAAGGTTCACAGATACGCAGTATTTT.

This clone was picked up a small number of times. The chain links TRBV6-2 or TRBV6-3 to TRBJ2-1; TRBD2 aligns across 8 bases. V lost 0 bases and J lost 4; bases outside the gene matches: 5. The CDR3 is 16 residues long. Germline loops: CDR1 MNHEY, CDR2 SVGEGT. In DNA form, the CDR3 reads TGTGCCAGCAGTTACTCTAGCGGGATAAAGTACAATGAGCAGTTCTTC. This codes for CASSYSSGIKYNEQFF.

V is TRBV6-4 and J is TRBJ1-5; D is ambiguous. CDR3 length equals 13 residues. CDR1 is MRHNA, CDR2 SNTAGT, per germline. The V end was cut by 8 bases, the J end by 7 bases, with 15 bases between. This chain's CDR3 is CASVEGLEQPQHF. CDR3 coding DNA: TGTGCCAGCGTGGAGGGATTGGAACAGCCCCAGCATTTT.

The chain couples TRBV11-2 to TRBJ2-7, with a possible D match to TRBD1 (6 bases). V was cut by 4 bases and J by 2 bases, with 15 bases left in between. Germline CDR1 is SGHAT and CDR2 is FQNNGV. This CDR3 is 15 amino acids long. The chain's CDR3 is CASSYNRVGAYEQYF. The CDR3 nucleotides read TGTGCCAGCAGCTATAACAGGGTTGGGGCCTACGAGCAGTACTTC.

The gene calls are TRBV7-9 and TRBJ2-7; 8 bases map to TRBD2. J gave up 1 base and V 2 bases, and 13 bases lay outside the gene matches. This CDR3 is 18 amino acids long. Germline-derived CDR1 and CDR2 are SEHNR and FQNEAQ (reference sequence). CDR3 sequence: CASSLRVSGAPESYEQYF. The DNA of the CDR3 is TGTGCCAGCAGCTTAAGGGTTAGCGGGGCGCCAGAATCCTACGAGCAGTACTTC.

This clone was picked up one time. The rearrangement links TRBV6-5 to TRBJ2-7, with no clear D. This CDR3 region has 13 residues. V lost 0 bases, J lost 4 bases, and 7 bases lay in between. Germline lookup yields CDR1 MNHEY and CDR2 SVGAGI. In DNA form, the CDR3 reads TGTGCCAGCAGTTACTCCAGGCAGTACGAGCAGTACTTC. Translated, it gives CASSYSRQYEQYF.

The V call is TRBV5-1, the J call TRBJ2-7, with D possibly being TRBD2 (5 bases). The V gene's germline CDR1 is SGHRS and CDR2 YFSETQ. This CDR3 has 15 amino acids. The germline V and J ends were trimmed by 0 bases and 7 bases, with 17 bases remaining between them. CDR3 loop: CASSLVIDVASEQYF. Written as DNA, the CDR3 is TGCGCCAGCAGCTTGGTGATCGACGTAGCGAGTGAGCAGTACTTC. The full variable domain, completed using reference TRBV5-1 and TRBJ2-7, is KAGVTQTPRYLIKTRGQQVTLSCSPISGHRSVSWYQQTPGQGLQFLFEYFSETQRNKGNFPGRFSGRQFSNSRSEMNVSTLELGDSALYLCASSLVIDVASEQYFGPGTRLTVT.

V gene TRBV27 combines with J gene TRBJ2-1; 8 nucleotides match TRBD2. Per the germline V gene, CDR1 is MNHEY and CDR2 is SMNVEV (reference sequence). J gave up 6 bases and V 1 base, and 2 bases lay outside the gene matches. The CDR3 extends over 14 amino acids. As DNA, the CDR3 is TGTGCCAGCAGTTTATTAGCGGGGTCCAATGAGCAGTTCTTC. Translation: CASSLLAGSNEQFF.

The chain uses TRBV18 and TRBJ2-7, with 9 bases lining up with TRBD1. This CDR3 spans 16 amino acids. V lost 2 bases, J lost 1 base, and 6 bases stayed unmatched. Per the germline V gene, CDR1 is KGHSH and CDR2 is LQKENI. The CDR3 loop is CASSPASGTGSYEQYF. The CDR3 region has the DNA TGTGCCAGCTCACCAGCGTCGGGGACAGGGTCCTACGAGCAGTACTTC. Full variable domain (outside the CDR3, taken from reference TRBV18 and TRBJ2-7): NAGVMQNPRHLVRRRGQEARLRCSPMKGHSHVYWYRQLPEEGLKFMVYLQKENIIDESGMPKERFSAEFPKEGPSILRIQQVVRGDSAAYFCASSPASGTGSYEQYFGPGTRLTVT.